This T cell receptor (beta chain) was identified during a study of T cell responses to AZD1222 COVID-19 vaccine. Generated by immunoSEQ multiplex PCR, the TCRdb table keeps only in-frame clones and is missing some. Of tens of thousands of clones listed, approximately 85% are singletons. The CDR3 consists of 13 residues. V trimming: 6 bases; J trimming: 3 bases; junction bases outside the gene matches: 2. Looked up from germline, CDR1 is MNHNY and CDR2 is SVGAGI (reference sequence). General observations from the study: Increases in Spike-specific TCR breadth and depth were seen after two AZD1222 doses.

Concerning this clone itself: What it binds is unknown.

V and J are TRBV6-6 and TRBJ1-5, with 7 bases fitting TRBD1. This receptor was obtained from an adult who received the AZD1222 COVID-19 vaccine. The starting material was peripheral blood, obtained 28 days after the second AZD1222 dose. The CDR3 bases are TGTGCCAGCAGGGGACAGTTCAATCAGCCCCAGCATTTT. The encoded protein is CASRGQFNQPQHF.